This T cell receptor (beta chain) was recorded in a study of pediatric ulcerative colitis (dated by TCRdb to about 2019). Turning to the overall study: Pancolitis was present in fewer than 10 ulcerative colitis patients and left-sided colitis in two, and histology consistent with ulcerative colitis was found in all of these patients. Roughly nine newly diagnosed, treatment-naive pediatric ulcerative colitis patients and a handful of non-IBD control children each provided paired blood and rectal samples. The Pediatric Ulcerative Colitis Activity Index classified a couple of patients as having mild disease, several as having moderate disease and three as having acute severe colitis.

Per the germline V gene (reference sequence), SEHNR is the CDR1 and FQNEAQ is the CDR2. The trim is 5 bases for V and 2 bases for J, with a gap of 15 bases between the germline ends. Inclusive of the bounding cysteine and phenylalanine, the CDR3 is 15 residues long. The read is trimmed to its CDR3 DNA, 45 bases read in frame from base 1. Rearranged CDR3 beta regions were amplified from genomic DNA with multiplex V and J primers using the immunoSEQ TRB Survey service. To keep sequencing depth the same across samples, survey-level depth of up to 500,000 reads per sample was applied. Libraries were purified and pooled, and sequencing was performed on Illumina technology. On the authors' methods: Productive clonality, sample overlap, pairwise scatters, CDR3 beta length, V/D/J gene usage and productiveness were all assessed with the immunoSEQ online tools. Calculated diversity was defined as the number of unique rearrangements divided by total templates, multiplied by 100, and Shannon and Simpson indices were computed as well. Principal component analysis used the R prcomp function and ggbiplot package on Z-score normalized data. Morisita's index was used to measure clonal overlap between blood and rectum within each subject. TCRdb obtained this table from immuneACCESS and retained in-frame rearrangements with V and J assigned. These tables miss some clones; where compared with another copy, unresolved V genes account for less than half of the shortfall, and the remainder is unexplained. The V and J calls and the clone size are those of that table, but D and trimming were determined from the DNA. Present in this sample are about 64,000 clones, 77% of which were seen just once. Around 5% of the sample rests with the top ten.

The study at large found these results: Rectal repertoire features separated controls, mild-moderate and acute severe colitis patients; acute severe colitis showed reduced rectal diversity due to clonal expansions. A couple of rectal CDR3 clonotypes were present in all ulcerative colitis patients and in none of the controls. The healthy control group was small, consisting of only four individuals. Repertoires were derived from total lymphocyte DNA, so rare subsets such as regulatory T cells may have patterns not reflected. Autologous blood-rectal clonal overlap was significantly higher in ulcerative colitis patients than in controls, suggesting increased T cell trafficking to inflamed tissue. A couple of patients' blood samples yielded substantially fewer templates for technical reasons and were excluded from blood-rectal overlap analysis.

Before the diagnostic colonoscopy, none of the ulcerative colitis patients had been given immunosuppressive medication. A blood sample was drawn at the time of the colonoscopy. The Wizard kit (Promega) was used to extract genomic DNA from both blood and intestinal samples. The table lists this clone with a few counts. It has no known antigen specificity. Qualities for individual bases were not recorded, and no much larger clone is one base off. This TCR came from a boy aged 5-17 years with moderate ulcerative colitis. The sample comprised blood. Recombination linked TRBV7-9 to TRBJ1-1, and possibly TRBD1, on 6 matching bases. The CDR3 here reads CASSDQGTSNTEAFF. The bases read TGTGCCAGCAGCGACCAGGGGACCAGCAACACTGAAGCTTTCTTT.